The clone carrying this T cell receptor (beta chain) was observed many times. The antigen is unknown. The data were obtained in a study of regulatory T cells in long-lasting Graves disease. V lost 4 bases and J lost 5, with 5 bases in between. Germline V gives CDR1 MDHEN, CDR2 SYDVKM. This CDR3 region has 11 residues. Whole-study results and caveats: Not thyroid tissue but only peripheral blood was studied.

Time point reported: newly diagnosed GD, antithyroid drugs for less than 3 months. Generation of the TCR library employed RNA extracted from PBMCs. Library construction for TCR beta used iRepertoire HTBI primers and Arm-PCR of CDR3 regions. TCRdb analysed the multiplex PCR reads with MiXCR anew, one entry per CDR3 protein. The profile covers hundreds of thousands of distinct CDR3 sequences, with less than 20% appearing a single time and under 20% taken by the ten largest. These data also featured in a second study, about T cells in Graves' hyperthyroidism and ophthalmopathy. This second report adds: Ophthalmopathy was distinguished from stable hyperthyroidism by 13 V-J signatures. Median prediction lead before ophthalmopathy onset was around seven months with the model.

This chain joins TRBV28 and TRBJ2-5; unclear D gene. This receptor was identified in a woman aged 30 to 39 with Graves disease. Sequences were derived from peripheral blood mononuclear cells (PBMCs), sampled at new diagnosis, from a patient treated with antithyroid drugs. The DNA for the CDR3 is TGTGCCAGCAGTTCTCGGGAGACCCAGTACTTC. This gives the protein CASSSRETQYF.